This T cell receptor beta chain was sequenced during a study of blood T cell repertoires in COVID-19. The sample holds a few counts of this clone. Libraries were prepared by immunoSEQ multiplex PCR; TCRdb keeps only in-frame clonotypes and omits some of them. The data contain approximately 500,000 clones, roughly nine tenths of them seen just once; the ten biggest clones take up roughly 7.4%. The CDR3 has 13 residues. The germline V and J ends were trimmed by 6 bases and 4 bases, with 13 bases remaining between them. Germline values: CDR1 ENHRY, CDR2 SYGVKD. The gene calls are TRBV10-3 and TRBJ2-7, with D possibly TRBD2 on 5 matching bases. This clonotype was sampled from a woman in her forties or fifties with COVID-19, enrolled during active disease. Sequencing was performed on peripheral blood. CDR3: CAISPDFRYEQYF. The CDR3 coding sequence is TGTGCCATCAGCCCGGACTTCCGATACGAGCAGTACTTC.